Listed here are 12 T cell receptor beta chains from one sample, sequenced in a study of CD8 T cell repertoires and HIV-1 epitope variants. This table comes from immunoSEQ multiplex PCR, and its TCRdb copy is limited to in-frame clones, with some not included. The sample has thousands of clones; about two thirds are singletons. Antigens of these TCRs are unknown. Sequencing was done on a sample of cultured CD8+ T cells derived from PBMCs. These receptors came from a male donor with HIV.

The genes are TRBV6-4 and TRBJ2-2, with a possible D match to TRBD1 (5 bases). From germline, CDR1 is MRHNA and CDR2 SNTAGT. CDR3 length: 13 residues. The V and J ends lost 2 bases and 4 bases respectively, with 5 bases between them. CDR3 nucleotides: TGTGCCAGCAGTGACGGGGCCACCGGGGAGCTGTTTTTT. It encodes CASSDGATGELFF.

The rearrangement links TRBV7-3 to TRBJ2-2, with D uncertain. The V and J ends lost 5 bases and 0 bases respectively, with 4 bases between them. Germline V CDR1 and CDR2: SGHTA, FQGTGA. The CDR3 covers 13 residues. The CDR3 sequence: CASSPTNTGELFF. The CDR3 region has the DNA TGTGCCAGCAGCCCAACGAACACCGGGGAGCTGTTTTTT. Combining the CDR3 with reference TRBV7-3 and TRBJ2-2 gives the whole variable domain GAGVSQTPSNKVTEKGKYVELRCDPISGHTALYWYRQSLGQGPEFLIYFQGTGAADDSGLPNDRFFAVRPEGSVSTLKIQRTERGDSAVYLCASSPTNTGELFFGEGSRLTVL.

This chain links TRBV7-8 with TRBJ1-1, with 10 bases matching TRBD1. Germline CDR1 is SGHVS and CDR2 is FQNEAQ. The CDR3 is made up of 15 amino acids. Trimming took 6 bases from V and 5 from J; bases not matched to a gene: 9. DNA of the CDR3: TGTGCCAGCAGACTTAGACCGGGACAGGGGACTGAAGCTTTCTTT. It specifies CASRLRPGQGTEAFF. Full variable domain (outside the CDR3, taken from reference TRBV7-8 and TRBJ1-1): GAGVSQSPRYKVAKRGQDVALRCDPISGHVSLFWYQQALGQGPEFLTYFQNEAQLDKSGLPSDRFFAERPEGSVSTLKIQRTQQEDSAVYLCASRLRPGQGTEAFFGQGTRLTVV.

The chain combines TRBV5-5 with TRBJ2-1, with TRBD2 matching over 8 bases. V dropped 4 bases and J dropped 6; count of bases not matched to a gene: 6. Germline CDR1 reads SGHKS; CDR2 reads YYEKEE (reference sequence). This CDR3 is built from 14 residues. CDR3 loop: CASSPWTSPNEQFF. CDR3 coding DNA: TGTGCCAGCAGCCCCTGGACTAGCCCCAATGAGCAGTTCTTC.

This clone came up a few times. The chain couples TRBV7-2 to TRBJ1-1; no definite D call. Trimming stripped 4 bases from V and 1 base from J, with 4 bases between. Germline CDR1 and CDR2: SGHTA and FQGNSA. The CDR3 is made up of 12 amino acids. CDR3 residues: CASSSPNTEAFF. In DNA form, the CDR3 reads TGTGCCAGCAGCTCCCCGAACACTGAAGCTTTCTTT.

The chain is built from TRBV12-2 and TRBJ2-1; the table calls TRBD2, which could not be checked here. TRBV12-2 is reported as a pseudogene. This CDR3 is 21 amino acids long. DNA of the CDR3: TGTGCAAGTCGCCCAGAGCCCAGACTAGCGGGGGATTCCCCTCCTTACAATGAGCAGTTCTTC. Translation gives CASRPEPRLAGDSPPYNEQFF.

In this sample, this clone turned up a few times. The chain combines TRBV19 with TRBJ1-1, with 7 bases aligning to TRBD1. There are 14 residues in the CDR3. J lost 8 bases, V lost 1 base, and 7 bases had no gene match. Germline-derived CDR1 and CDR2 are LNHDA and SQIVND (reference sequence). CDR3 in DNA: TGTGCCAGTAGTATAGGGGACAGCTCGGGAGAAGCTTTCTTT. Translating it yields CASSIGDSSGEAFF.

The chain joins TRBV4-1 to TRBJ2-7; possible D gene TRBD1, 6 bases. The CDR3 is made up of 15 amino acids. Trimming took 1 base from V and 3 from J, leaving 13 bases between them. Germline-derived CDR1 and CDR2 are MGHRA and YSYEKL. The CDR3 sequence: CASSQGPGVDYEQYF. The CDR3 DNA follows: TGCGCCAGCAGCCAAGGCCCAGGGGTCGACTACGAGCAGTACTTC.

Notes on this clone: This may be a read error: a much more frequent sequence differs by one nucleotide. The gene calls are TRBV4-1 and TRBJ1-2; 7 nucleotides align to TRBD1. Looked up from germline, CDR1 is MGHRA and CDR2 is YSYEKL. The CDR3 runs 15 residues. Losses at the gene ends were 4 bases for V and 7 bases for J; bases not matched to a gene: 12. The CDR3 reads CASSLGDSGRGGYTF. The CDR3 DNA is TGCGCCAGCAGCCTAGGGGACAGCGGGAGGGGTGGCTACACCTTC.

This clone has a handful of counts. The chain has TRBV7-9 and TRBJ2-7; D not resolved. Germline assignment: CDR1 SEHNR and CDR2 FQNEAQ (reference sequence). The CDR3 totals 14 residues. V shed 5 bases and J shed 2 bases, with 13 bases lying between them. CDR3 amino acids: CASSNGLATYEQYF. CDR3 in DNA: TGTGCCAGCAGCAACGGATTAGCAACCTACGAGCAGTACTTC.

The table lists this clone with a few counts. The chain has TRBV19 and TRBJ1-5; D is possibly TRBD1 (6 bases). This CDR3 has 15 amino acids. Germline V gene data show CDR1 as LNHDA and CDR2 as SQIVND (reference sequence). Trimming left V 1 base short and J 7 bases short, with 14 bases between. CDR3 protein: CASSIGTGMRQPQHF. CDR3 DNA: TGTGCCAGTAGTATAGGCACAGGGATGCGACAGCCCCAGCATTTT. The full variable domain, its missing parts supplied by reference TRBV19 and TRBJ1-5, is DGGITQSPKYLFRKEGQNVTLSCEQNLNHDAMYWYRQDPGQGLRLIYYSQIVNDFQKGDIAEGYSVSREKKESFPLTVTSAQKNPTAFYLCASSIGTGMRQPQHFGDGTRLSIL.

V and J are TRBV28 and TRBJ1-1; D perhaps matches TRBD1 (5 bases). The CDR3 is made up of 13 amino acids. V was pared by 7 bases and J by 2 bases, with 11 bases between. In germline, CDR1 is MDHEN, CDR2 SYDVKM. CDR3 protein: CASNRDLNTEAFF. The CDR3 nucleotides read TGTGCCAGCAATCGGGACCTCAACACTGAAGCTTTCTTT.